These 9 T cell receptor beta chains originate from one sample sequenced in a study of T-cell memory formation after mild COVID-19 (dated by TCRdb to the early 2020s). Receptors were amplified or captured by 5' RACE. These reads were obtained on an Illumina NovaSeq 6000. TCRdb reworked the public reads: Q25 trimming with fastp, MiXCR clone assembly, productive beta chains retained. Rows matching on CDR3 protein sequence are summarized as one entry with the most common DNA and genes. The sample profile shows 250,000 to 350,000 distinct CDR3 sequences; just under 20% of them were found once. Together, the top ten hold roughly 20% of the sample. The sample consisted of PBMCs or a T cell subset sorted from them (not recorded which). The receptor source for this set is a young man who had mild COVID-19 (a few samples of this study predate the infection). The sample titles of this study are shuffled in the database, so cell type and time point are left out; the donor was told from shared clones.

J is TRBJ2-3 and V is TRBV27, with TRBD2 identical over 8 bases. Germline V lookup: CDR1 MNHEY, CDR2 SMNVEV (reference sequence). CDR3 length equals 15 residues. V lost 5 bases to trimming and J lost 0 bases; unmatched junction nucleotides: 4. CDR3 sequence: CASSSGGPSTDTQYF. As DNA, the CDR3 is TGTGCCAGCAGTAGCGGGGGCCCTAGCACAGATACGCAGTATTTT.

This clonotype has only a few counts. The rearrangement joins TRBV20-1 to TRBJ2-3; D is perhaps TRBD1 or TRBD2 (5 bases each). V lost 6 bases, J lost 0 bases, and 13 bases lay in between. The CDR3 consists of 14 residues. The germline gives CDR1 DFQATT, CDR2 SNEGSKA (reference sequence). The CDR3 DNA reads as TGCAGTGCCCTGGCCGGGGCTAGCACAGATACGCAGTATTTT. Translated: CSALAGASTDTQYF.

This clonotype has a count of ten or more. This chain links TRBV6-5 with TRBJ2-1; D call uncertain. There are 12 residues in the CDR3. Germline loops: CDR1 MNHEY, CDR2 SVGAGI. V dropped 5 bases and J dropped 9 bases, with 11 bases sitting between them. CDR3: CASSPWRGEQFF. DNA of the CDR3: TGTGCCAGCAGTCCCTGGCGAGGTGAGCAGTTCTTC.

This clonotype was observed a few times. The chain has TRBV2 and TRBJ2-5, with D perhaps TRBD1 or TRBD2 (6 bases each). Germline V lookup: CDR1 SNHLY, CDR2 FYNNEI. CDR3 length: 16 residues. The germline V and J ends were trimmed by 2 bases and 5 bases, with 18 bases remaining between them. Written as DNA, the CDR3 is TGTGCCAGCAGTGAAATCCCCGGGGGCGCAGGGGAGACCCAGTACTTC. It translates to CASSEIPGGAGETQYF.

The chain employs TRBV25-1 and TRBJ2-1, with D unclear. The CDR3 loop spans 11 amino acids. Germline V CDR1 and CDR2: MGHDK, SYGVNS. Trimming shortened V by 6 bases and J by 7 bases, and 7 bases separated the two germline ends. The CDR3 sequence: CASRLRNEQFF. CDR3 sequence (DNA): TGTGCCAGCAGACTCAGAAATGAGCAGTTCTTC.

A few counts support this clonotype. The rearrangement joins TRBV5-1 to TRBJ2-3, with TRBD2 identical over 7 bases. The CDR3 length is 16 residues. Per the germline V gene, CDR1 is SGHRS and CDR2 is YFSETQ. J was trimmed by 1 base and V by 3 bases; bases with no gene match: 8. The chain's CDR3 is CASSSDGTKGTDTQYF. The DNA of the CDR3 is TGCGCCAGCAGCTCGGACGGGACTAAAGGCACAGATACGCAGTATTTT.

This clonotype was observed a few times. CDR3 coding DNA: TGTGCCAGCAGACAAATGGACAGCCCCCAAGAGACCCAGTACTTC. Protein: CASRQMDSPQETQYF. J is TRBJ2-5 and V is TRBV6-6; perhaps TRBD1 as D (6 bases). Trimming stripped 6 bases from V and 1 base from J, with 15 bases between. CDR1 and CDR2 from the germline V gene are MNHNY and SVGAGI (reference sequence). The CDR3 totals 15 residues.

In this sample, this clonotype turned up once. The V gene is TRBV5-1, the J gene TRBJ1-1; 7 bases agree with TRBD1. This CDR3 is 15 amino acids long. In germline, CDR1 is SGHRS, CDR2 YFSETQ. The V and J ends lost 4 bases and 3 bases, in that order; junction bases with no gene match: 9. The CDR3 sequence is CASSLLGGQHTEAFF. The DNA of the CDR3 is TGCGCCAGCAGCCTACTGGGGGGACAGCACACTGAAGCTTTCTTT.

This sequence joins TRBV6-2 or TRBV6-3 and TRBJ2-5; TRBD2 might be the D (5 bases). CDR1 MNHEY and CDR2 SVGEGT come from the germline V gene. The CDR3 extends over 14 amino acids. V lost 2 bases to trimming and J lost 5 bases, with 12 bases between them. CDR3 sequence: CASSYARRRETQYF. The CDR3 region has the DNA TGTGCCAGCAGTTACGCGAGGAGGCGGGAGACCCAGTACTTC.